The 27 T cell receptor beta chains below all came from one sample that was sequenced in a study of blood T cell repertoires in COVID-19 (dated by TCRdb to the early 2020s). The library was built by means of the immunoSEQ multiplex PCR assay. Sourced from immuneACCESS, this table was stored by TCRdb with only in-frame sequences that have V and J called. A share of the clones is absent; for the studies checked, an unresolved V gene accounts for under half, and the remainder has no known explanation. The sample includes 350,000 to 400,000 clones, with more than 75% observed a single time. The ten top clones hold 2.5% to 3% of the sample. The source material was PBMCs or T cells enriched from blood (not recorded which). Receptors were obtained from a woman in her 30s who had recovered from COVID-19.

V gene TRBV28 combines with J gene TRBJ1-2, with TRBD1 matching over 9 bases. CDR3 size: 13 residues. CDR1 and CDR2 (germline): MDHEN, SYDVKM. The junction had 7 bases not matched to a gene; V was cut back by 6 bases and J by 8 bases. The CDR3 nucleotides are TGTGCCAGCAGAGAACAGGGGGCGGAAGGCTACACCTTC. It encodes CASREQGAEGYTF.

This sequence joins TRBV19 and TRBJ1-2, with 9 positions matching TRBD1. J gave up 7 bases and V 6 bases, and 30 bases lay outside the gene matches. The CDR3 runs to 21 residues. Germline CDR1 reads LNHDA; CDR2 reads SQIVND (reference sequence). CDR3 loop: CASRGRTGTGRKLFSIPGYTF. The CDR3, as DNA: TGTGCCAGTAGGGGCAGGACAGGGACAGGGAGAAAACTCTTCTCGATTCCTGGCTACACCTTC. Together with reference TRBV19 and TRBJ1-2, the CDR3 gives the full variable domain: DGGITQSPKYLFRKEGQNVTLSCEQNLNHDAMYWYRQDPGQGLRLIYYSQIVNDFQKGDIAEGYSVSREKKESFPLTVTSAQKNPTAFYLCASRGRTGTGRKLFSIPGYTFGSGTRLTVV.

The chain links TRBV3-1 (or the pseudogene TRBV3-2) to TRBJ1-1; a possible D gene is TRBD1 (5 bases). The CDR3 has 16 amino acids. V lost 1 base, J lost 0 bases, and 12 bases lay in between. In germline, CDR1 is LGHDT, CDR2 YNNKEL (reference sequence). CDR3 DNA: TGTGCCAGCAGCCAAGGGACGGGGGGATTGAACACTGAAGCTTTCTTT. This codes for CASSQGTGGLNTEAFF.

The rearrangement joins TRBV16 to TRBJ1-4; 7 positions agree with TRBD1. CDR1 and CDR2 (germline): KGHSY, FQNENV. Trimming at V came to 4 bases and at J to 2 bases, leaving 7 bases not matched to a gene. This CDR3 has 16 amino acids. In DNA form, the CDR3 reads TGTGCCAGCAGCCCCAACAGGGGTCCGACTAATGAAAAACTGTTTTTT. It translates to CASSPNRGPTNEKLFF.

The V and J genes are TRBV30 and TRBJ2-7; 7 nucleotides line up with TRBD1. Losses at the gene ends were 6 bases for V and 0 bases for J; bases not matched to a gene: 2. The CDR3 has 12 residues. Germline CDR1 GTSNPN, CDR2 SVGIG (reference sequence). The CDR3 protein is CACNRGSYEQYF. CDR3 DNA: TGTGCCTGTAACAGGGGCTCCTACGAGCAGTACTTC.

Comments on this clone: Distinct nucleotide sequences in the sample also encode this CDR3. The V and J genes are TRBV18 and TRBJ2-7; D might be TRBD1 (6 bases). The V gene lost 0 bases and the J gene lost 4 bases, with 10 bases spanning the gap. Germline assignment: CDR1 KGHSH and CDR2 LQKENI. The CDR3 loop spans 14 amino acids. The CDR3 DNA reads as TGTGCCAGCTCACCACCCGGGACACCTTACGAGCAGTACTTC. This codes for CASSPPGTPYEQYF.

CDR3 DNA sequence: TGTGCCAGCAGCCCAGGGGGTGAAACTGAAGCTTTCTTT. Protein product: CASSPGGETEAFF. This chain uses TRBV5-4 with TRBJ1-1; 7 bases map to TRBD1. Germline CDR1 reads SGHNT; CDR2 reads YYREEE (reference sequence). CDR3 length: 13 residues. Trimming removed 4 bases from V and 5 bases from J; junction bases left unmatched: 5.

This clone was seen a handful of times. This chain uses TRBV27 with TRBJ1-5; TRBD1 agrees at 9 bases. With V trimmed by 5 bases and J by 6 bases, 5 bases remained unmatched. The CDR3 consists of 14 residues. From germline, CDR1 is MNHEY and CDR2 SMNVEV (reference sequence). CDR3 sequence (DNA): TGTGCCAGCAGTCAAGGGACAGGGCTTCAGCCCCAGCATTTT. It is translated as CASSQGTGLQPQHF.

The V call is TRBV7-2, the J call TRBJ1-2, with 9 positions matching TRBD1. This CDR3 comprises 15 residues. Unmatched junction bases numbered 6, after V lost 2 bases and J lost 5 bases. Per the germline V gene, CDR1 is SGHTA and CDR2 is FQGNSA. The CDR3 spells CASSLTRDRDYGYTF. The CDR3 DNA reads TGTGCCAGCAGCTTAACCCGGGACAGGGATTATGGCTACACCTTC. Complete variable domain (other parts from reference TRBV7-2 and TRBJ1-2): GAGVSQSPSNKVTEKGKDVELRCDPISGHTALYWYRQSLGQGLEFLIYFQGNSAPDKSGLPSDRFSAERTGGSVSTLTIQRTQQEDSAVYLCASSLTRDRDYGYTFGSGTRLTVV.

The gene calls are TRBV19 and TRBJ2-1; 14 bases match TRBD2. CDR1 and CDR2 (germline): LNHDA, SQIVND (reference sequence). The V segment lost 2 bases and the J segment 8 bases; nucleotides outside the gene matches: 8. The CDR3 runs to 17 residues. The DNA for the CDR3 is TGTGCCAGTAGTATAATGCCGGGACTAGCGGGGGTCGATGAGCAGTTCTTC. Its translation: CASSIMPGLAGVDEQFF.

The V gene is TRBV3-1 (or the pseudogene TRBV3-2), the J gene TRBJ2-1; tentative D call: TRBD2 (5 bases). The CDR3 has 15 residues. Germline V gene data show CDR1 as LGHDT and CDR2 as YNNKEL (reference sequence). V dropped 4 bases and J dropped 0 bases, with 10 bases sitting between them. In nucleotides, the CDR3 is TGTGCCAGCAGCCGAAAAGCGGACTCCTACAATGAGCAGTTCTTC. This codes for CASSRKADSYNEQFF.

This sequence joins TRBV6-5 and TRBJ2-7; 7 bases are a match to TRBD2. This CDR3 is 15 amino acids long. The germline gives CDR1 MNHEY, CDR2 SVGAGI. After removal of 3 bases from V and 3 bases from J, the junction contained 8 bases not matched to a gene. The CDR3 loop is CASSYGGTGGYEQYF. CDR3 DNA sequence: TGTGCCAGCAGTTATGGAGGGACGGGGGGCTACGAGCAGTACTTC.

This chain uses TRBV6-5 with TRBJ2-2, with unresolved D. This CDR3 has 12 amino acids. V dropped 8 bases and J dropped 5 bases, with 9 bases sitting between them. The germline V gene encodes CDR1 MNHEY and CDR2 SVGAGI. The CDR3 coding sequence is TGTGCCAGCTCCCCTCCTACCGGGGAGCTGTTTTTT. This gives the protein CASSPPTGELFF.

This chain joins TRBV10-2 and TRBJ1-5, with TRBD1 matching over 9 bases. Germline V lookup: CDR1 WSHSY, CDR2 SAAADI. The length of the CDR3 is 13 residues. Losses at the gene ends were 6 bases for V and 7 bases for J; bases not matched to a gene: 4. The CDR3 loop reads CASSRQGDQPQHF. CDR3 DNA: TGCGCCAGCAGCAGACAGGGGGACCAGCCCCAGCATTTT.

This chain uses TRBV27 with TRBJ2-1, with 8 nucleotides matching TRBD2. From germline, CDR1 is MNHEY and CDR2 SMNVEV (reference sequence). Losses at the gene ends were 8 bases for V and 0 bases for J; bases not matched to a gene: 6. The CDR3 spans 15 residues. The CDR3 protein is CASGVAGSSYNEQFF. The CDR3, as DNA: TGTGCCAGCGGGGTAGCGGGAAGCTCCTACAATGAGCAGTTCTTC.

The V call is TRBV13, the J call TRBJ1-4; the D gene is possibly TRBD1 (6 bases). CDR1 is PRHDT, CDR2 FYEKMQ, per germline (reference sequence). The CDR3 is 15 amino acids. V was pared by 4 bases and J by 10 bases, with 19 bases between. The CDR3 region is CASSSKIGRGGKLFF. The CDR3 nucleotides are TGTGCCAGCAGCTCGAAAATAGGTAGAGGGGGAAAACTGTTTTTT.

A single count supports this clone. The rearrangement joins TRBV5-1 to TRBJ2-1, with 7 bases that match TRBD2. V was clipped by 2 bases and J by 7 bases; unmatched bases: 9. CDR3 size: 15 residues. Germline V gene lookup returns CDR1 SGHRS and CDR2 YFSETQ. DNA of the CDR3: TGCGCCAGCAGCTTCTTAGCTGCGGGAGAGAATGAGCAGTTCTTC. Protein product: CASSFLAAGENEQFF.

V and J are TRBV7-2 and TRBJ2-3; 7 nucleotides agree with TRBD2. Germline-derived CDR1 and CDR2 are SGHTA and FQGNSA. The CDR3 has 16 amino acids. The V and J ends lost 6 bases and 2 bases, in that order; junction bases with no gene match: 11. The CDR3 loop reads CASSFMGGAVTDTQYF. The CDR3 nucleotides read TGTGCCAGCAGTTTCATGGGAGGGGCCGTCACAGATACGCAGTATTTT.

The chain uses TRBV3-1 (or the pseudogene TRBV3-2) and TRBJ1-5; no definite D call. Germline-derived CDR1 and CDR2 are LGHDT and YNNKEL (reference sequence). Trimming removed 1 base at V and 1 base at J, with 8 bases between. CDR3 length: 15 amino acids. The CDR3, as DNA: TGTGCCAGCAGCCAAGGAGGAGGGAGCAATCAGCCCCAGCATTTT. Translating gives CASSQGGGSNQPQHF.

The gene calls are TRBV6-6 and TRBJ1-1; 10 bases line up with TRBD1. The CDR3 spans 15 residues. Germline CDR1 is MNHNY and CDR2 is SVGAGI (reference sequence). V was pared by 8 bases and J by 5 bases, with 11 bases of the junction left unmatched. Here the CDR3 reads CASLPWDRGYTEAFF. The CDR3 DNA is TGTGCCAGCCTACCTTGGGACAGGGGTTATACTGAAGCTTTCTTT.

This clone was recorded only once. V and J are TRBV14 and TRBJ1-6; TRBD1 is a possible D gene (5 bases). Germline lookup yields CDR1 SGHDN and CDR2 FVKESK. Trimming removed 3 bases at V and 14 bases at J, with 11 bases between. The CDR3 is 12 residues long. For the CDR3, the DNA is TGTGCCAGCAGCCAGCAGGGAATTACCCTCCACTTT. Translating gives CASSQQGITLHF.

As concerns this clone: Other DNA sequences in the sample encode the same CDR3. The gene calls are TRBV12-3 or TRBV12-4 and TRBJ2-2; D may be TRBD2 (5 bases). This CDR3 is built from 13 residues. Trimming shortened V by 3 bases and J by 6 bases, and 8 bases separated the two germline ends. The CDR3 here is CASSFRGPGELFF. CDR3 nucleotide sequence: TGTGCCAGCAGTTTCCGGGGTCCCGGGGAGCTGTTTTTT.

The rearrangement links TRBV30 to TRBJ1-2; 8 bases are a match to TRBD1. V lost 0 bases to trimming and J lost 8 bases; unmatched junction nucleotides: 5. The CDR3 has 13 residues. Germline CDR1 GTSNPN, CDR2 SVGIG (reference sequence). The CDR3 DNA is TGTGCCTGGAGTGTAACACAGGGGGGCGGCTACACCTTC. Translation gives CAWSVTQGGGYTF.

J is TRBJ2-2 and V is TRBV6-6; 7 positions agree with TRBD2. The germline V gene has CDR1 MNHNY and CDR2 SVGAGI (reference sequence). The CDR3 runs 15 residues. V gave up 2 bases and J gave up 2 bases; unmatched junction bases: 2. DNA of the CDR3: TGTGCCAGCAGTTACACGGGGGGAAACACCGGGGAGCTGTTTTTT. Protein: CASSYTGGNTGELFF.

The CDR3 DNA reads as TGTGCCTGGACTCAGGAGGGCAATCAGCCCCAGCATTTT. This codes for CAWTQEGNQPQHF. The chain links TRBV30 to TRBJ1-5; D gene ambiguous. The CDR3 sequence is 13 residues long. V dropped 4 bases and J dropped 2 bases, with 9 bases sitting between them. Germline V gives CDR1 GTSNPN, CDR2 SVGIG (reference sequence).

The rearrangement links TRBV7-9 to TRBJ2-7; 8 bases fit TRBD1. This CDR3 spans 16 amino acids. Germline lookup yields CDR1 SEHNR and CDR2 FQNEAQ (reference sequence). J was trimmed by 2 bases and V by 1 base; bases with no gene match: 7. In DNA form, the CDR3 reads TGTGCCAGCAGCTTAGGGCTGGGACAGGCCACCTACGAGCAGTACTTC. As protein: CASSLGLGQATYEQYF.

The chain couples TRBV27 to TRBJ2-2, with 8 nucleotides matching TRBD2. Germline assignment: CDR1 MNHEY and CDR2 SMNVEV (reference sequence). V was pared by 3 bases and J by 0 bases, with 6 bases of the junction left unmatched. This CDR3 has 17 amino acids. For the CDR3, the DNA is TGTGCCAGCAGTTTTCGGGGGGGGAACGCGAACACCGGGGAGCTGTTTTTT. Encoded protein: CASSFRGGNANTGELFF.